This is a list of T cell receptor beta chains from one sample in a study of T cell repertoires in cytomegalovirus infection. No antigen is known for these receptors. TCRdb ran MiXCR on the reads and lists one entry per CDR3 protein. The sample shows about 770,000 distinct CDR3 sequences, 25% to 35% of them seen only once. Sequencing was performed on cultured CD8+ T cells from PBMCs, taken from culture after CMV antigen stimulation. These receptors all stem from a human donor in good health (CMV status not recorded). Some clones in this sample may be carry-over from other donors' samples. Each CDR3 is given with its conserved first and last residue.

len: 16; j_gene: TRBJ1-3; v_gene: TRBV6-5; CDR3aa: CASSNYNRVSGNTIYF
len: 16; j_gene: TRBJ1-6; v_gene: TRBV4-1; CDR3aa: CASSQEWNSYNSPLHF
len: 12; j_gene: TRBJ1-1; v_gene: TRBV6-5; CDR3aa: CASSYLGTEAFF
len: 16; j_gene: TRBJ2-5; v_gene: TRBV6-1; CDR3aa: CASRPEQGLYQETQYF
len: 14; j_gene: TRBJ2-7; v_gene: TRBV7-9; CDR3aa: CASRPEGRTSEQYF
len: 17; j_gene: TRBJ2-2; v_gene: TRBV7-2; CDR3aa: CASSLDTDRGNTGELFF
len: 15; j_gene: TRBJ1-6; v_gene: TRBV5-6; CDR3aa: CASSLDFVGNSPLHF
len: 16; j_gene: TRBJ2-1; v_gene: TRBV27; CDR3aa: CASSLSVAGAYNEQFF
len: 16; j_gene: TRBJ2-5; v_gene: TRBV7-2; CDR3aa: CASSQGLAGGEETQYF
len: 16; j_gene: TRBJ2-1; v_gene: TRBV4-3; CDR3aa: CASSHRLAGAYNEQFF
len: 13; j_gene: TRBJ2-5; v_gene: TRBV19; CDR3aa: CASSETSVETQYF
len: 17; j_gene: TRBJ2-1; v_gene: TRBV13; CDR3aa: CASRKLAGEVSYNEQFF
len: 11; j_gene: TRBJ2-3; v_gene: TRBV20-1; CDR3aa: CSAIVARTQYF
len: 16; j_gene: TRBJ2-1; v_gene: TRBV27; CDR3aa: CASIPAGGRSYNEQFF
len: 20; j_gene: TRBJ2-1; v_gene: TRBV7-3; CDR3aa: CASSLKPQAGGQSSYNEQFF
len: 15; j_gene: TRBJ2-1; v_gene: TRBV6-6; CDR3aa: CASRSRLAGDNEQFF
len: 15; j_gene: TRBJ2-1; v_gene: TRBV27; CDR3aa: CASTSGGASYNEQFF
len: 18; j_gene: TRBJ2-5; v_gene: TRBV6-2/TRBV6-3; CDR3aa: CASSPSKGKRGSQETRYF
len: 15; j_gene: TRBJ2-3; v_gene: TRBV19; CDR3aa: CASTVASGSTDTQYF
len: 15; j_gene: TRBJ1-5; v_gene: TRBV27; CDR3aa: CASSDTGTGGQPQHF
len: 17; j_gene: TRBJ2-1; v_gene: TRBV6-1; CDR3aa: CASSYPPSGGEANEQFF
len: 13; j_gene: TRBJ1-1; v_gene: TRBV6-5; CDR3aa: CASSYGAGVQAFF
len: 15; j_gene: TRBJ1-2; v_gene: TRBV7-2; CDR3aa: CASSLLRQGTYGYTF
len: 14; j_gene: TRBJ1-2; v_gene: TRBV5-4; CDR3aa: CASSSGPADYGYTF
len: 16; j_gene: TRBJ2-7; v_gene: TRBV20-1; CDR3aa: CSALTGAPPSSYEQYF
len: 14; j_gene: TRBJ1-4; v_gene: TRBV27; CDR3aa: CASSLSRLDEKLFF
len: 15; j_gene: TRBJ2-1; v_gene: TRBV5-5; CDR3aa: CASSSDPAGGQEQFF
len: 15; j_gene: TRBJ1-5; v_gene: TRBV12-3/TRBV12-4; CDR3aa: CASSPGDGRDQPQHF
len: 16; j_gene: TRBJ2-3; v_gene: TRBV12-3/TRBV12-4; CDR3aa: CASRGWGGRNGDTQYF
len: 15; j_gene: TRBJ1-1; v_gene: TRBV5-1; CDR3aa: CASSLRRGDYTEAFF
len: 14; j_gene: TRBJ2-6; v_gene: TRBV25-1; CDR3aa: CASSVWGGANVLTF
len: 13; j_gene: TRBJ1-2; v_gene: TRBV6-5; CDR3aa: CASSSRGTYGYTF
len: 14; j_gene: TRBJ2-7; v_gene: TRBV6-5; CDR3aa: CAGASAGASYEQYF
len: 12; j_gene: TRBJ1-4; v_gene: TRBV7-2; CDR3aa: CASSLPLEKLFF
len: 12; j_gene: TRBJ2-1; v_gene: TRBV7-9; CDR3aa: CASSSMDNEQFF
len: 14; j_gene: TRBJ2-7; v_gene: TRBV7-2; CDR3aa: CASTDPGETYEQYF
len: 15; j_gene: TRBJ2-5; v_gene: TRBV19; CDR3aa: CAANRGDRRQETQYF
len: 13; j_gene: TRBJ1-1; v_gene: TRBV7-9; CDR3aa: CASSPPGWTEAFF
len: 18; j_gene: TRBJ2-3; v_gene: TRBV2; CDR3aa: CASSSPGPGTSLTDTQYF
len: 15; j_gene: TRBJ1-1; v_gene: TRBV27; CDR3aa: CASSSWTDRGTEAFF
len: 15; j_gene: TRBJ2-4; v_gene: TRBV19; CDR3aa: CASSEEEGIQDIQYF
len: 16; j_gene: TRBJ2-3; v_gene: TRBV24-1; CDR3aa: CATSVKPGQGPYTQYF
len: 15; j_gene: TRBJ2-3; v_gene: TRBV7-6; CDR3aa: CASSAGTSGGSTQYF
len: 16; j_gene: TRBJ2-2; v_gene: TRBV7-6; CDR3aa: CASSLTEWGDTGELFF
len: 13; j_gene: TRBJ1-1; v_gene: TRBV10-3; CDR3aa: CAILAGSGTEAFF
len: 12; j_gene: TRBJ1-5; v_gene: TRBV7-9; CDR3aa: CASRGGDGLQHF
len: 15; j_gene: TRBJ1-5; v_gene: TRBV19; CDR3aa: CASSIRRQLNQPQHF
len: 15; j_gene: TRBJ2-1; v_gene: TRBV7-6; CDR3aa: CASSSGGLPDNEQFF
len: 12; j_gene: TRBJ2-2; v_gene: TRBV20-1; CDR3aa: CSARGGSGELFF
len: 14; j_gene: TRBJ2-5; v_gene: TRBV19; CDR3aa: CASTATGYQETQYF
len: 12; j_gene: TRBJ2-1; v_gene: TRBV27; CDR3aa: CASAVINNEQFF
len: 14; j_gene: TRBJ2-3; v_gene: TRBV28; CDR3aa: CASSPDSVTDTQYF
len: 15; j_gene: TRBJ1-1; v_gene: TRBV7-6; CDR3aa: CASSPPRGQNTEAFF
len: 15; j_gene: TRBJ1-3; v_gene: TRBV7-9; CDR3aa: CASYSTDRSGNTIYF